The next 30 T cell receptor beta chains were all read from a single sample in a study of identical twins listed by TCRdb under 2016. Library generation was performed with 5' RACE. The instrument given in TCRdb is Illumina HiSeq 2000. TCRdb reran the public reads through fastp at Q25 and MiXCR, keeping productive beta chains. Merged by CDR3 protein, the rows form single entries marked with the most common genes and DNA. The sample records nearly 250,000 distinct CDR3 sequences, 5.5% to 7% of which are singletons. Clones ranked in the top ten supply about 3.6% of the sample. Another study also made use of these data, one on yellow fever vaccine responses in identical twins.

The sample was memory (CD45RO+) T cells sorted from blood. This specimen's cell subset or site label, per the study, means: CD45RO+ enriched T cells. The receptors come from a woman aged 18-35 years in good health.

This clonotype was detected only a few times. This sequence joins TRBV25-1 and TRBJ2-7; D perhaps matches TRBD2 (5 bases). Germline CDR1 is MGHDK and CDR2 is SYGVNS. V was trimmed by 3 bases and J by 7 bases, leaving 19 bases between them. There are 15 residues in the CDR3. CDR3: CASSDTRNWAKEQYF. The DNA for the CDR3 is TGTGCCAGCAGTGATACTAGAAATTGGGCTAAGGAGCAGTACTTC.

The rearrangement joins TRBV7-8 to TRBJ1-1; D ambiguous. There are 13 residues in the CDR3. Trimming cost V 2 bases and J 5 bases, with 9 bases left between them. Germline CDR1 reads SGHVS; CDR2 reads FQNEAQ. The CDR3, as DNA: TGTGCCAGCAGCTTAAAGAGTTGGACTGAAGCTTTCTTT. This translates into CASSLKSWTEAFF. Complete variable domain (other parts from reference TRBV7-8 and TRBJ1-1): GAGVSQSPRYKVAKRGQDVALRCDPISGHVSLFWYQQALGQGPEFLTYFQNEAQLDKSGLPSDRFFAERPEGSVSTLKIQRTQQEDSAVYLCASSLKSWTEAFFGQGTRLTVV.

This clonotype appeared a few times. The CDR3 sequence: CASRPDKGSTGELFF. In DNA, the CDR3 is TGTGCCAGCAGACCCGACAAAGGAAGTACCGGGGAGCTGTTTTTT. The gene calls are TRBV25-1 and TRBJ2-2; D unclear. Germline assignment: CDR1 MGHDK and CDR2 SYGVNS. The CDR3 consists of 15 residues. V lost 6 bases to trimming and J lost 5 bases, with 16 bases between them.

This clonotype showed up just a few times. V gene TRBV20-1 combines with J gene TRBJ2-3; 15 nucleotides align to TRBD2. This CDR3 has 18 residues. V lost 6 bases to trimming and J lost 0 bases; unmatched junction nucleotides: 10. Germline V gene data show CDR1 as DFQATT and CDR2 as SNEGSKA (reference sequence). The CDR3 DNA is TGCAGTGCCTACGGACTAGCGGGAGGGCCATCAAGCACAGATACGCAGTATTTT. This sequence encodes CSAYGLAGGPSSTDTQYF.

This clonotype was counted only a few times. This chain uses TRBV7-6 with TRBJ1-5; 9 bases are a match to TRBD1. The CDR3 spans 15 residues. Germline V gives CDR1 SGHVS, CDR2 FNYEAQ. J lost 4 bases, V lost 5 bases, and 6 bases had no gene match. This CDR3 reads CASSRGTGSNQPQHF. The CDR3 DNA reads as TGTGCCAGCAGCCGCGGGACAGGGTCGAATCAGCCCCAGCATTTT.

This clonotype has ten or more counts. V is TRBV6-1 and J is TRBJ1-5; D is undetermined. The CDR3 runs to 14 residues. Germline lookup yields CDR1 MNHNS and CDR2 SASEGT. V shed 7 bases and J shed 1 base, with 11 bases lying between them. The CDR3 loop reads CASTDAGSNQPQHF. CDR3 DNA sequence: TGTGCCAGCACCGACGCGGGGAGCAATCAGCCCCAGCATTTT.

The chain links TRBV9 to TRBJ2-3; 12 bases fit TRBD2. There are 17 residues in the CDR3. Germline V lookup: CDR1 SGDLS, CDR2 YYNGEE. Trimming at V came to 4 bases and at J to 5 bases, leaving 11 bases not matched to a gene. As DNA, the CDR3 is TGTGCCAGCAGCCCAGGACTAGCGGGGCAGCGGGTAGATACGCAGTATTTT. As protein: CASSPGLAGQRVDTQYF.

This clonotype has a count of ten or more. The gene calls are TRBV13 and TRBJ1-1; no reliable D call. Germline V lookup: CDR1 PRHDT, CDR2 FYEKMQ (reference sequence). Trimming cost V 5 bases and J 4 bases, with 26 bases left between them. This CDR3 has 18 residues. CDR3 in amino acids: CASSPTSGGAASGTEAFF. As DNA, the CDR3 is TGTGCCAGCAGCCCAACATCGGGAGGCGCCGCATCGGGCACTGAAGCTTTCTTT.

This clonotype was detected ten times or more. The V gene is TRBV3-1, the J gene TRBJ2-1; D is possibly TRBD1 (7 bases). CDR3 length equals 16 residues. V was shortened by 2 bases and J by 7 bases, with 18 bases between the two germline ends. Germline assignment: CDR1 LGHDT and CDR2 YNNKEL (reference sequence). The CDR3 region has the DNA TGTGCCAGCAGCCAATACGCAGGGGGGAAAGGGAATGAGCAGTTCTTC. Translating gives CASSQYAGGKGNEQFF.

This clonotype showed up just a few times. V and J are TRBV28 and TRBJ2-1; TRBD2 aligns across 12 bases. The germline V gene has CDR1 MDHEN and CDR2 SYDVKM. The junction had 1 base not matched to a gene; V was cut back by 2 bases and J by 5 bases. The CDR3 runs 15 residues. The chain's CDR3 is CASSLLAGGHNEQFF. CDR3 sequence (DNA): TGTGCCAGCAGTTTACTAGCGGGGGGGCACAATGAGCAGTTCTTC.

The genes are TRBV7-9 and TRBJ2-5; the D gene is possibly TRBD1 (6 bases). Trimming stripped 1 base from V and 1 base from J, with 10 bases between. The length of the CDR3 is 15 residues. Germline V lookup: CDR1 SEHNR, CDR2 FQNEAQ (reference sequence). The DNA for the CDR3 is TGTGCCAGCAGCTTAGGGGAGACAGGCCAAGAGACCCAGTACTTC. It is translated as CASSLGETGQETQYF.

This chain uses TRBV7-8 with TRBJ1-1; D not resolved. V gave up 1 base and J gave up 5 bases, with 14 bases separating them. The CDR3 consists of 15 residues. The germline V gene encodes CDR1 SGHVS and CDR2 FQNEAQ. The CDR3 bases are TGTGCCAGCAGCTTAGGGAAAGGGTATGAGACTGAAGCTTTCTTT. Its protein is CASSLGKGYETEAFF. Full variable domain (rest looked up from reference TRBV7-8 and TRBJ1-1): GAGVSQSPRYKVAKRGQDVALRCDPISGHVSLFWYQQALGQGPEFLTYFQNEAQLDKSGLPSDRFFAERPEGSVSTLKIQRTQQEDSAVYLCASSLGKGYETEAFFGQGTRLTVV.

The rearrangement links TRBV19 to TRBJ2-2; unclear D gene. CDR3 size: 14 residues. Germline V CDR1 and CDR2: LNHDA, SQIVND (reference sequence). With 3 bases removed from V and 4 bases from J, the gap between germline ends came to 9 bases. CDR3 coding DNA: TGTGCCAGTAGTATTATACACCTCACCGGGGAGCTGTTTTTT. Its protein is CASSIIHLTGELFF. The variable domain in full, with the rest retrieved from reference TRBV19 and TRBJ2-2, is DGGITQSPKYLFRKEGQNVTLSCEQNLNHDAMYWYRQDPGQGLRLIYYSQIVNDFQKGDIAEGYSVSREKKESFPLTVTSAQKNPTAFYLCASSIIHLTGELFFGEGSRLTVL.

The CDR3 loop reads CASRDRGNQPQHF. In DNA, the CDR3 is TGTGCCAGCAGGGACAGGGGCAATCAGCCCCAGCATTTT. The V gene is TRBV28, the J gene TRBJ1-5, with 8 bases identical to TRBD1. The germline gives CDR1 MDHEN, CDR2 SYDVKM. CDR3 length equals 13 residues. V dropped 6 bases and J dropped 2; count of bases not matched to a gene: 0.

This clonotype was counted many times. The gene calls are TRBV3-1 and TRBJ1-2; no clear D. Germline CDR1 is LGHDT and CDR2 is YNNKEL (reference sequence). The CDR3 sequence is 14 residues long. V lost 1 base and J lost 4, with 10 bases in between. In nucleotides, the CDR3 is TGTGCCAGCAGCCAAGGATCTCACCCCTATGGCTACACCTTC. This codes for CASSQGSHPYGYTF.

The V call is TRBV10-3, the J call TRBJ1-6; tentatively, D is TRBD1 (5 bases). Per the germline V gene, CDR1 is ENHRY and CDR2 is SYGVKD. The CDR3 totals 14 residues. Trimming cost V 10 bases and J 7 bases, with 17 bases left between them. CDR3 residues: CATRRDLDNSPLHF. The CDR3, as DNA: TGTGCCACCCGGAGGGACCTGGACAATTCACCCCTCCACTTT.

The chain combines TRBV7-9 with TRBJ2-5; perhaps TRBD2 as D (5 bases). Trimming pared 5 bases from V and 5 bases from J, leaving 15 bases between. Germline V gene sequence: CDR1 SEHNR, CDR2 FQNEAQ (reference sequence). The CDR3 runs 14 residues. The CDR3, as DNA: TGTGCCAGCAGCCACGGTGGACTGGGGGAGACCCAGTACTTC. It translates to CASSHGGLGETQYF.

This clonotype was detected only a few times. The CDR3 region has the DNA TGCAGTGCTCCAAACATGCTTGCGGGGGAAAACATTCAGTACTTC. It translates to CSAPNMLAGENIQYF. This chain links TRBV20-1 with TRBJ2-4; 7 bases fit TRBD2. Germline V gene data show CDR1 as DFQATT and CDR2 as SNEGSKA (reference sequence). V dropped 5 bases and J dropped 5; count of bases not matched to a gene: 12. The CDR3 extends over 15 amino acids.

This chain links TRBV7-2 with TRBJ2-7; 8 nucleotides line up with TRBD1. The V segment lost 5 bases and the J segment 4 bases; nucleotides outside the gene matches: 7. This CDR3 contains 14 residues. CDR1 and CDR2 (germline): SGHTA, FQGNSA. The CDR3 bases are TGTGCCAGCAGCCAGCGACAGGGGATTTACGAGCAGTACTTC. Amino acids: CASSQRQGIYEQYF.

Ten or more counts support this clonotype. The chain has TRBV15 and TRBJ2-3; no definite D call. The CDR3 runs to 13 residues. The germline V gene encodes CDR1 LNHNV and CDR2 YYDKDF (reference sequence). V shed 4 bases and J shed 8 bases, with 13 bases lying between them. CDR3 region: CATSNGVASTQYF. The CDR3 bases are TGTGCCACCAGCAACGGAGTGGCGTCTACGCAGTATTTT. Variable domain in full (rest from reference TRBV15 and TRBJ2-3): DAMVIQNPRYQVTQFGKPVTLSCSQTLNHNVMYWYQQKSSQAPKLLFHYYDKDFNNEADTPDNFQSRRPNTSFCFLDIRSPGLGDTAMYLCATSNGVASTQYFGPGTRLTVL.

The chain recombines TRBV5-6 with TRBJ2-3; 8 positions match TRBD1. The CDR3 spans 14 residues. Trimming took 3 bases from V and 2 from J; bases not matched to a gene: 2. Germline V gene sequence: CDR1 SGHDT, CDR2 YYEEEE. This CDR3 reads CASSWDRNTDTQYF. The CDR3 region has the DNA TGTGCCAGCAGCTGGGACAGGAACACAGATACGCAGTATTTT.

In this sample, this clonotype turned up many times. The gene calls are TRBV7-9 and TRBJ1-2, with TRBD1 matching over 10 bases. Germline loops: CDR1 SEHNR, CDR2 FQNEAQ (reference sequence). Unmatched junction bases numbered 7, after V lost 5 bases and J lost 7 bases. This CDR3 has 14 amino acids. The CDR3 nucleotides are TGTGCCAGCAGCATGGGGACAGGGGACAGTGGCTACACCTTC. This codes for CASSMGTGDSGYTF.

This clonotype was observed at least ten times. This chain joins TRBV20-1 and TRBJ1-2, with D uncertain. The germline gives CDR1 DFQATT, CDR2 SNEGSKA (reference sequence). This CDR3 spans 15 amino acids. Trimming pared 1 base from V and 0 bases from J, leaving 12 bases between. The CDR3 protein is CSARVIGRTNYGYTF. CDR3 sequence (DNA): TGCAGTGCTAGAGTTATCGGCCGAACTAACTATGGCTACACCTTC.

The V gene is TRBV29-1, the J gene TRBJ1-2; 10 bases map to TRBD1. The CDR3 has 14 residues. V shed 7 bases and J 6 bases; nucleotides not matched to a gene: 11. Germline values: CDR1 SQVTM, CDR2 ANQGSEA. This CDR3 is CSAGQGEVGNGYTF. Written as DNA, the CDR3 is TGCAGCGCAGGACAGGGGGAAGTGGGGAATGGCTACACCTTC.

The J gene is TRBJ2-1, the V gene TRBV7-9, with D possibly being TRBD2 (5 bases). Between the trimmed V and J ends, which lost 5 bases and 0 bases, there was a span of 14 bases. The germline gives CDR1 SEHNR, CDR2 FQNEAQ (reference sequence). The length of the CDR3 is 16 residues. The CDR3 DNA is TGTGCCAGCAGCCCCTGGACTCGAAGCTCCTACAATGAGCAGTTCTTC. Its protein product is CASSPWTRSSYNEQFF.

This clonotype was seen ten or more times. This sequence joins TRBV15 and TRBJ2-5; possibly TRBD1 or TRBD2 for D (6 bases each). The CDR3 runs 17 residues. Germline CDR1 and CDR2: LNHNV and YYDKDF (reference sequence). Trimming left V 8 bases short and J 2 bases short, with 24 bases between. CDR3 nucleotide sequence: TGTGCCACCTCCGCTAAGGGTGGGGGGCTGGAACAAGAGACCCAGTACTTC. It translates to CATSAKGGGLEQETQYF.

The table lists this clonotype with many counts. The chain carries TRBV5-1 and TRBJ2-1, with a tentative D call TRBD2 (5 bases). Trimming removed 0 bases from V and 6 bases from J, with 7 bases in between. Germline V lookup: CDR1 SGHRS, CDR2 YFSETQ. The CDR3 length is 13 residues. CDR3 residues: CASSLAGFNEQFF. The CDR3 DNA reads as TGCGCCAGCAGCTTGGCGGGGTTCAATGAGCAGTTCTTC. The full variable domain, completed using reference TRBV5-1 and TRBJ2-1, is KAGVTQTPRYLIKTRGQQVTLSCSPISGHRSVSWYQQTPGQGLQFLFEYFSETQRNKGNFPGRFSGRQFSNSRSEMNVSTLELGDSALYLCASSLAGFNEQFFGPGTRLTVL.

The sample holds a few counts of this clonotype. This sequence joins TRBV7-8 and TRBJ2-3; D not resolved. V was shortened by 4 bases and J by 5 bases, with 10 bases between the two germline ends. CDR1 is SGHVS and CDR2 is FQNEAQ in the germline V gene. CDR3 size: 13 residues. CDR3 sequence (DNA): TGTGCCAGCAGCTGGTCCCGCGAAGATACGCAGTATTTT. This codes for CASSWSREDTQYF.

This clonotype was picked up a small number of times. The chain has TRBV20-1 and TRBJ2-1, with 16 bases fitting TRBD2. Germline CDR1 DFQATT, CDR2 SNEGSKA (reference sequence). The CDR3 totals 16 residues. Germline trimming cut 7 bases from V and 9 bases from J; bases unmatched to any gene: 12. CDR3 residues: CSVGTSGGARMGEQFF. Written as DNA, the CDR3 is TGCAGTGTAGGGACTAGCGGGGGGGCCCGAATGGGTGAGCAGTTCTTC.

The J gene is TRBJ2-1, the V gene TRBV7-9; D unresolved. V dropped 5 bases and J dropped 5 bases, with 19 bases sitting between them. Per the germline V gene, CDR1 is SEHNR and CDR2 is FQNEAQ (reference sequence). The length of the CDR3 is 16 residues. The CDR3 region has the DNA TGTGCCAGCAGCCGGACCTCCGGGTCGGTGCACAATGAGCAGTTCTTC. Its protein product is CASSRTSGSVHNEQFF.